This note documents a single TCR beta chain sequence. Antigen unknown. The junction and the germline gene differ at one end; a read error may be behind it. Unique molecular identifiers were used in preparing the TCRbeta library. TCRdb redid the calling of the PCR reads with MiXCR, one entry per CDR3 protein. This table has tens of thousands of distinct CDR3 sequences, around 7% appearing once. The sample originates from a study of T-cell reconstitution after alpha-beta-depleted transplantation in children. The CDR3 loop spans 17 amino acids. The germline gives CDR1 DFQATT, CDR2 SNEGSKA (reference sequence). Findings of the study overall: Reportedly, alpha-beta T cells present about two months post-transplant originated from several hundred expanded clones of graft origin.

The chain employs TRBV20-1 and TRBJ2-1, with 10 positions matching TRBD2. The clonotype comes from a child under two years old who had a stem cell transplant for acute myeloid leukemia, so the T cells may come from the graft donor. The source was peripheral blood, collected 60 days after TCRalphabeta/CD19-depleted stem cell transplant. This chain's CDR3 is CCARAPEQRGGGGMQFF. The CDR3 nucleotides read TGCTGTGCTAGGGCTCCCGAACAGCGGGGGGGAGGTGGGATGCAGTTCTTC.